Listed below are T cell receptor beta chains from one sample, sequenced in a study of T cells in Graves' hyperthyroidism and ophthalmopathy. TCRdb itself ran the multiplex PCR reads through MiXCR, one entry per CDR3 protein. The sample has about 840,000 distinct CDR3 sequences; 38% are singletons. Sequencing input: blood. The receptors were sampled from a man aged 18 to 35 with Graves' hyperthyroidism. Both conserved end residues are trimmed from each CDR3.

CDR3 protein | J gene | V gene
ASSNQGAGGYT | TRBJ1-2 | TRBV7-9
ASRTPRAALGYT | TRBJ1-2 | TRBV6-5
SAMSSWNTEAF | TRBJ1-1 | TRBV20-1
ASSLMRAHRESF | TRBJ1-1 | TRBV11-2
ASSLGGGQAF | TRBJ1-1 | TRBV12-3/TRBV12-4
ASSLEGQGALGYT | TRBJ1-2 | TRBV5-1
ASSHAGTSYEQY | TRBJ2-7 | TRBV4-2
SAIRGSTEAF | TRBJ1-1 | TRBV20-1
ASRVAANTEAF | TRBJ1-1 | TRBV10-1
SVLTPGPGLGNQPQH | TRBJ1-5 | TRBV29-1
ASSGLDEQY | TRBJ2-7 | TRBV5-6
SASPTGTGYPEAF | TRBJ1-1 | TRBV20-1
ASSPRTAPGGYEQY | TRBJ2-7 | TRBV5-1
ASSQDPTGSQGETQY | TRBJ2-5 | TRBV4-1
ASSLERGAEQF | - | TRBV5-1
ASSIRGTGTAEQY | TRBJ2-7 | TRBV19
ASSQDGSLLSGNTIY | TRBJ1-3 | TRBV4-3
ASSISSVNQPQH | TRBJ1-5 | TRBV19
ASSEWGGAF | TRBJ1-1 | TRBV10-2
ASSEVSGYTGELF | TRBJ2-2 | TRBV6-1
ASSFRPDRGETQY | TRBJ2-5 | TRBV7-8
ASSNMGLKEKLF | TRBJ1-4 | TRBV12-3/TRBV12-4
ASSWGPWETQY | TRBJ2-5 | TRBV6-1
ASSYHRVAEAF | TRBJ1-1 | TRBV6-5
ASNIGQNQPQH | TRBJ1-5 | TRBV7-2
SARDQAGLDEQY | TRBJ2-7 | TRBV20-1
ASSLSRRGTEAFFGQGTQY | TRBJ2-5 | TRBV7-2
ASSPWWREGPNEQF | TRBJ2-1 | TRBV7-2
ASSMPQETQY | TRBJ2-5 | TRBV5-1
ASSQKSGTAADEQY | TRBJ2-7 | TRBV5-5
ASTGTVNTGELF | TRBJ2-2 | TRBV2
ASSVQDDGEQY | TRBJ2-7 | TRBV7-9
SALIGLEAGVAQY | TRBJ2-7 | TRBV20-1
SVGDREFYGYT | TRBJ1-2 | TRBV29-1
SVEGRIQETQY | TRBJ2-5 | TRBV29-1
ASTPRDGLYEQY | TRBJ2-7 | TRBV7-2
SAPRQGNRY | TRBJ2-5 | TRBV20-1
ASSGRDNYGYT | TRBJ1-2 | TRBV2
ASSLATTGELF | TRBJ2-2 | TRBV12-3/TRBV12-4
ASSLERLVATEQY | TRBJ2-7 | TRBV7-9
ASSPGQPIMRSGHT | TRBJ1-2 | TRBV12-3/TRBV12-4
ASSAGRSSGNTIY | TRBJ1-3 | TRBV7-9
ASSLVPGSYNSPLH | TRBJ1-6 | TRBV7-2
ASSQAGGYT | TRBJ1-2 | TRBV4-1
AILGASSGNTIY | TRBJ1-3 | TRBV10-3
ASSWGGYFPSDTEAF | TRBJ1-1 | TRBV5-6
SARGMLHGVTGYYEQY | TRBJ2-7 | TRBV20-1
ASSLGGTHGETQY | TRBJ2-5 | TRBV9
ASRYGTGPTEAF | TRBJ1-1 | TRBV5-4
ASSGRYWEKLF | TRBJ1-4 | TRBV4-1
AGSYGQYYEQY | TRBJ2-7 | TRBV7-9
ASSSRTAFYEQY | TRBJ2-7 | TRBV14
SARARTGNTEAF | TRBJ1-1 | TRBV20-1
ASSQEVRDAQETQY | TRBJ2-5 | TRBV14
ASSRGWDSSETQY | TRBJ2-5 | TRBV9
ASSQVTRGETQY | TRBJ2-5 | TRBV4-1
SVVGGAGQETQY | TRBJ2-5 | TRBV29-1
SARDPVDYGYT | TRBJ1-2 | TRBV20-1
SVNLRQPQH | TRBJ1-5 | TRBV29-1
ASSQAGQGPVPQH | TRBJ1-5 | TRBV7-2